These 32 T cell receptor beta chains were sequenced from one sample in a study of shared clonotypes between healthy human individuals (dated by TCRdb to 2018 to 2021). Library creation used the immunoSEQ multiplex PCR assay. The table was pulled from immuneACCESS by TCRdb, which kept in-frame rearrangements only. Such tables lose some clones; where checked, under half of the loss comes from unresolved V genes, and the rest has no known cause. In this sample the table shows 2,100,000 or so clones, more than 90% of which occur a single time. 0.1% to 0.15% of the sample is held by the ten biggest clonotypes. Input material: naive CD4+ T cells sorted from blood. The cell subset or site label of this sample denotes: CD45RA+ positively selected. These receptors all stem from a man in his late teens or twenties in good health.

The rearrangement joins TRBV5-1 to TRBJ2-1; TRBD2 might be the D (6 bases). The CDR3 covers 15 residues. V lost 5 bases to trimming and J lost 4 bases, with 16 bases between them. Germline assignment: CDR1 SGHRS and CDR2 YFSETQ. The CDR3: CASSLGSGLYNEQFF. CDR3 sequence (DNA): TGCGCCAGCAGTCTGGGGAGCGGGTTATACAATGAGCAGTTCTTC. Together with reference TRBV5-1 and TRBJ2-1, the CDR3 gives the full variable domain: KAGVTQTPRYLIKTRGQQVTLSCSPISGHRSVSWYQQTPGQGLQFLFEYFSETQRNKGNFPGRFSGRQFSNSRSEMNVSTLELGDSALYLCASSLGSGLYNEQFFGPGTRLTVL.

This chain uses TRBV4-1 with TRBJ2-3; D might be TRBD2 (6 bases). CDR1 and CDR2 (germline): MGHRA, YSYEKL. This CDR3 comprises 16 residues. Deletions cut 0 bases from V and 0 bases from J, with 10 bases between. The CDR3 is CASSQDPGVSTDTQYF. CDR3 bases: TGCGCCAGCAGCCAAGATCCGGGGGTTAGCACAGATACGCAGTATTTT.

The CDR3 DNA follows: TGCGCCAGCAGCCGAGAGGCGCGAGGTGAGCAGTACTTC. It specifies CASSREARGEQYF. This rearrangement joins TRBV5-1 to TRBJ2-7; D gene uncertain. V gave up 4 bases and J gave up 7 bases, with 15 bases separating them. Germline-derived CDR1 and CDR2 are SGHRS and YFSETQ. This CDR3 is built from 13 residues.

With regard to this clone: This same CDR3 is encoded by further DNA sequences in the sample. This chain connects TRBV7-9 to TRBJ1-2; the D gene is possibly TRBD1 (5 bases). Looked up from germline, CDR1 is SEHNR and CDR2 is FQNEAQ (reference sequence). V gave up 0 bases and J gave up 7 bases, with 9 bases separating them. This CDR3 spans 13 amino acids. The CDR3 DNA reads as TGTGCCAGCAGCTTAGCCGGGGCTGGTGGCTACACCTTC. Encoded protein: CASSLAGAGGYTF.

The CDR3 spells CASGQIGTGGSGNTIYF. The CDR3 region has the DNA TGTGCCAGCGGTCAGATCGGAACAGGGGGCTCTGGAAACACCATATATTTT. This rearrangement joins TRBV28 to TRBJ1-3, with 8 bases identical to TRBD1. Trimming at V came to 8 bases and at J to 0 bases, leaving 12 bases not matched to a gene. In germline, CDR1 is MDHEN, CDR2 SYDVKM. The CDR3 totals 17 residues.

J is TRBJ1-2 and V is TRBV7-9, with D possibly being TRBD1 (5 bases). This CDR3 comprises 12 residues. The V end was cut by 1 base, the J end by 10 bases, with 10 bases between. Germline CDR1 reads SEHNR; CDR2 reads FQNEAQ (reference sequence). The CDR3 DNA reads TGTGCCAGCAGCTTAGGGGGCAGGGACTACACCTTC. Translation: CASSLGGRDYTF.

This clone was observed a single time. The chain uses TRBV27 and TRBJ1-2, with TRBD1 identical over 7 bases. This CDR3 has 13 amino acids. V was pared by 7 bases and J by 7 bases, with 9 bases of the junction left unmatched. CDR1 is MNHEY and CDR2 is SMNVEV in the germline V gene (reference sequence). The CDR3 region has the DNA TGTGCCAGCACCTCGAGGGACAGTGGTGGCTACACCTTC. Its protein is CASTSRDSGGYTF.

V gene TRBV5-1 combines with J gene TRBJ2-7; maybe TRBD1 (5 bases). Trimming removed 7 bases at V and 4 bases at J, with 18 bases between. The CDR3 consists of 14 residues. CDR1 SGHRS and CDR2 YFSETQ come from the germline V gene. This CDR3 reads CASSALSGKYEQYF. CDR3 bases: TGCGCCAGCTCGGCCCTATCAGGGAAATACGAGCAGTACTTC.

The CDR3 nucleotides are TGTGCCAGCAGTTTCATGCAGCCCCAGCATTTT. It codes for CASSFMQPQHF. J is TRBJ1-5 and V is TRBV28, with D unresolved. CDR3 length equals 11 residues. CDR1 is MDHEN, CDR2 SYDVKM, per germline. The V and J ends lost 3 bases and 7 bases respectively, with 4 bases between them. The complete variable domain, with remaining parts taken from reference TRBV28 and TRBJ1-5, reads DVKVTQSSRYLVKRTGEKVFLECVQDMDHENMFWYRQDPGLGLRLIYFSYDVKMKEKGDIPEGYSVSREKKERFSLILESASTNQTSMYLCASSFMQPQHFGDGTRLSIL.

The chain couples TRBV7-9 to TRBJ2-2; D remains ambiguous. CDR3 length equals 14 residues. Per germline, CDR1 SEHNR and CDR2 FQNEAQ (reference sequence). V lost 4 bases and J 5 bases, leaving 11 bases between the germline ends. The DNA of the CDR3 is TGTGCCAGCAGCTCGACATTGTTGACCGGGGAGCTGTTTTTT. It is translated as CASSSTLLTGELFF.

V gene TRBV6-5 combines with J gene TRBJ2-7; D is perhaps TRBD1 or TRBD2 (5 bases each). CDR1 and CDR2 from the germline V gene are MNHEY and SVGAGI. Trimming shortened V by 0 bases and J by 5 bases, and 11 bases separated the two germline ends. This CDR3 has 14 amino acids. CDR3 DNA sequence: TGTGCCAGCAGTTACTCCCAGGGAGTCAACGAGCAGTACTTC. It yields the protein CASSYSQGVNEQYF.

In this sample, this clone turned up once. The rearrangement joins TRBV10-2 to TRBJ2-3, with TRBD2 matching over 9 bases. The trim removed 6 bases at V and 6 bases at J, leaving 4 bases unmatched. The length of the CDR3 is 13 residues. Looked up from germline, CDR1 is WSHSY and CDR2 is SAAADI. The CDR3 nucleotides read TGCGCCAGCAGAATAGCGGGAGCGGATACGCAGTATTTT. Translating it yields CASRIAGADTQYF.

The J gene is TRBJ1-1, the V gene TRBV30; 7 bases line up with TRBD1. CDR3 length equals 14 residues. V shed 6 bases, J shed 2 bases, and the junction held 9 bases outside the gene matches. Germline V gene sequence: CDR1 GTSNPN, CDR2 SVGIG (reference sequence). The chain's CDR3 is CACSTGTANTEAFF. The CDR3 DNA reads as TGTGCCTGCAGCACCGGGACAGCAAACACTGAAGCTTTCTTT.

CDR3 in amino acids: CASSVPDYPRDSPLHF. The CDR3, as DNA: TGTGCCAGCAGTGTCCCCGACTACCCCCGGGATTCACCCCTCCACTTT. The J gene is TRBJ1-6, the V gene TRBV2; D remains unclear. CDR3 length: 16 residues. V lost 4 bases and J 8 bases, leaving 18 bases between the germline ends. The V gene's germline CDR1 is SNHLY and CDR2 FYNNEI. The complete variable domain, with remaining parts taken from reference TRBV2 and TRBJ1-6, reads EPEVTQTPSHQVTQMGQEVILRCVPISNHLYFYWYRQILGQKVEFLVSFYNNEISEKSEIFDDQFSVERPDGSNFTLKIRSTKLEDSAMYFCASSVPDYPRDSPLHFGNGTRLTVT.

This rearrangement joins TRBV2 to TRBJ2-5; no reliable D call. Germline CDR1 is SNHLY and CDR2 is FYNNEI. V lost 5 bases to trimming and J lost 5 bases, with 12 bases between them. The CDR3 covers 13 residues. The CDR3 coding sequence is TGTGCCAGCAGTACTTATCTGGGGGAGACCCAGTACTTC. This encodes CASSTYLGETQYF.

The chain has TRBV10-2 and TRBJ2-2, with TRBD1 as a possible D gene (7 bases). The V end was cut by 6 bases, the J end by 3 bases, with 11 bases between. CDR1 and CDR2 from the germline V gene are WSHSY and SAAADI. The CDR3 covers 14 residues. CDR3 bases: TGCGCCAGCAGCCTCAGGGGGGACACCGGGGAGCTGTTTTTT. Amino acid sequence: CASSLRGDTGELFF.

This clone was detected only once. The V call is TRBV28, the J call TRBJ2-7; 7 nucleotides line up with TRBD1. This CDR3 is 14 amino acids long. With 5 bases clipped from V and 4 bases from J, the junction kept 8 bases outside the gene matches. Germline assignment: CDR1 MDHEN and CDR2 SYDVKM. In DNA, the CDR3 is TGTGCCAGCAGTCCTACAGGGGAATTTTACGAGCAGTACTTC. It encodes CASSPTGEFYEQYF. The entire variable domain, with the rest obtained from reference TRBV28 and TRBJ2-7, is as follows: DVKVTQSSRYLVKRTGEKVFLECVQDMDHENMFWYRQDPGLGLRLIYFSYDVKMKEKGDIPEGYSVSREKKERFSLILESASTNQTSMYLCASSPTGEFYEQYFGPGTRLTVT.

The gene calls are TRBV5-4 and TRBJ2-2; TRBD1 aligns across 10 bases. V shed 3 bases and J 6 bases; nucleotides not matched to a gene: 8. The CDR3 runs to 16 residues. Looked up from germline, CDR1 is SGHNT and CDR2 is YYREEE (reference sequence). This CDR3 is CASSSRTGGIAGELFF. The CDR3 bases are TGTGCCAGCAGCTCGAGGACAGGGGGTATAGCCGGGGAGCTGTTTTTT.

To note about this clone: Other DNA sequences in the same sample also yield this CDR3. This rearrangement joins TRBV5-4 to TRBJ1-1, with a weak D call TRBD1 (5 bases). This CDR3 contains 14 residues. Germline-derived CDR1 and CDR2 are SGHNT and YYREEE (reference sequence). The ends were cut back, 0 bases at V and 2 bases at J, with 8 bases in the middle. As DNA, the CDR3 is TGTGCCAGCAGCTTGGACAGGTTCAACACTGAAGCTTTCTTT. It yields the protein CASSLDRFNTEAFF.

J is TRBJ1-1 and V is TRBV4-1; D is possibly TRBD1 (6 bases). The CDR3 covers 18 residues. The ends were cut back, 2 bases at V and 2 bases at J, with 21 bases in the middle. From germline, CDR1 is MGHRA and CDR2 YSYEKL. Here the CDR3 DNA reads TGCGCCAGCAGCCAACTAGGCAAGATAAGGACAGTCAACACTGAAGCTTTCTTT. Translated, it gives CASSQLGKIRTVNTEAFF.

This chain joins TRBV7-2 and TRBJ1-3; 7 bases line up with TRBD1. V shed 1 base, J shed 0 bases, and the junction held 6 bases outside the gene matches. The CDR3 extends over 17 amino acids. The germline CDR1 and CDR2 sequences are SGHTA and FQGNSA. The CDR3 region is CASSLGQGTGSGNTIYF. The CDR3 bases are TGTGCCAGCAGCTTAGGACAGGGTACCGGCTCTGGAAACACCATATATTTT.

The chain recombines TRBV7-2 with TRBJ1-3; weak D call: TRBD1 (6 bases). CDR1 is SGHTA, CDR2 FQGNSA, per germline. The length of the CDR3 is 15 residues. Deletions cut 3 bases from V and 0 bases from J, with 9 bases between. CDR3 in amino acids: CASSFEGHSGNTIYF. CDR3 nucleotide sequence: TGTGCCAGCAGCTTCGAGGGACACTCTGGAAACACCATATATTTT.

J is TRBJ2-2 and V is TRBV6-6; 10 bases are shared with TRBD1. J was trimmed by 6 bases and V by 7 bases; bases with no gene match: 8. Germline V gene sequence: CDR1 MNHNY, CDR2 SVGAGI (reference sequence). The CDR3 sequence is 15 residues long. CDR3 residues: CASMSRDRGPGELFF. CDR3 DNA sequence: TGTGCCAGCATGTCCCGGGACAGGGGCCCCGGGGAGCTGTTTTTT.

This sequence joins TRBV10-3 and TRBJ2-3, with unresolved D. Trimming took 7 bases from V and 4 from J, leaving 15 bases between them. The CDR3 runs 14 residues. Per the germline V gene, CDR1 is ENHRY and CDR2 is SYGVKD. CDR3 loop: CAITPGVRADTQYF. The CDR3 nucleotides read TGTGCCATCACCCCGGGCGTAAGGGCAGATACGCAGTATTTT.

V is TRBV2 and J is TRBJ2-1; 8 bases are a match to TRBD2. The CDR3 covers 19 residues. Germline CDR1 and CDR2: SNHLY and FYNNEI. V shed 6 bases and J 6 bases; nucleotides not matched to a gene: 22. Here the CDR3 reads CASSLSGTSNRLMGNEQFF. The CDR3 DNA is TGTGCCAGCAGCCTTTCAGGGACTAGTAACCGACTCATGGGCAATGAGCAGTTCTTC.

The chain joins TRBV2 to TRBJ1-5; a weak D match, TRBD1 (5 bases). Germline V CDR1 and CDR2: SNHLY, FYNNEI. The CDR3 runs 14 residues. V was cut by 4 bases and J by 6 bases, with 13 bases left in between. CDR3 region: CASSAGREGQPQHF. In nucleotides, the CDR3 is TGTGCCAGCAGTGCCGGCAGGGAGGGTCAGCCCCAGCATTTT.

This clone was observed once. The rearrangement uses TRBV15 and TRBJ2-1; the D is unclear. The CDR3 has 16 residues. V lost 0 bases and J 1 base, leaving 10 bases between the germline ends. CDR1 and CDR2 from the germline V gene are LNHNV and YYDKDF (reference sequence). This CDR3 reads CATSREGYTSYNEQFF. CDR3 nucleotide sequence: TGTGCCACCAGCAGAGAGGGCTACACATCCTACAATGAGCAGTTCTTC.

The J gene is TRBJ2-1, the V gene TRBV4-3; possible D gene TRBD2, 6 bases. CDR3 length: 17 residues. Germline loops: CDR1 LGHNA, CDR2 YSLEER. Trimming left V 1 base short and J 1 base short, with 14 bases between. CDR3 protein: CASSQGIGDSSYNEQFF. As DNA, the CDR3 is TGCGCCAGCAGCCAAGGGATTGGGGACTCTTCCTACAATGAGCAGTTCTTC.

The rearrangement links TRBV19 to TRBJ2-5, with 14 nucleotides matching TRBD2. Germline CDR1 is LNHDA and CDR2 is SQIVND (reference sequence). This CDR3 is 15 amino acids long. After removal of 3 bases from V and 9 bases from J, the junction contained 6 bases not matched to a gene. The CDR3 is CASSMGTSGRGPQYF. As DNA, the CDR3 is TGTGCCAGTAGTATGGGGACTAGCGGGAGAGGTCCCCAGTACTTC.

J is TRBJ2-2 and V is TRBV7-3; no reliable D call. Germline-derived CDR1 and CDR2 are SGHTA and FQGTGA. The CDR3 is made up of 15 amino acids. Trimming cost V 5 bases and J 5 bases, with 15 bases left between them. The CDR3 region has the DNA TGTGCCAGCAGCCCCGACCCCTTCGGGACCGGGGAGCTGTTTTTT. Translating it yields CASSPDPFGTGELFF.

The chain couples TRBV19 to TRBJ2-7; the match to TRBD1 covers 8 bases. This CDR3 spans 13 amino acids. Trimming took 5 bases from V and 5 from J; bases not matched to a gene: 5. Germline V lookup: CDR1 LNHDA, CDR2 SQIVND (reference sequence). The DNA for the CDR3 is TGTGCCAGTAGTGCGACAGGGGAGAACGAGCAGTACTTC. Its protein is CASSATGENEQYF.

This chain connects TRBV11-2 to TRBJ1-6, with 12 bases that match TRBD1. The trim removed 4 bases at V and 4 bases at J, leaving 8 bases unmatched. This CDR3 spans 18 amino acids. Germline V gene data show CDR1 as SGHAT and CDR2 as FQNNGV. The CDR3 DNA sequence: TGTGCCAGCAGCTGGGACAGGGGGCCCACTTTATATAATTCACCCCTCCACTTT. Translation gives CASSWDRGPTLYNSPLHF.